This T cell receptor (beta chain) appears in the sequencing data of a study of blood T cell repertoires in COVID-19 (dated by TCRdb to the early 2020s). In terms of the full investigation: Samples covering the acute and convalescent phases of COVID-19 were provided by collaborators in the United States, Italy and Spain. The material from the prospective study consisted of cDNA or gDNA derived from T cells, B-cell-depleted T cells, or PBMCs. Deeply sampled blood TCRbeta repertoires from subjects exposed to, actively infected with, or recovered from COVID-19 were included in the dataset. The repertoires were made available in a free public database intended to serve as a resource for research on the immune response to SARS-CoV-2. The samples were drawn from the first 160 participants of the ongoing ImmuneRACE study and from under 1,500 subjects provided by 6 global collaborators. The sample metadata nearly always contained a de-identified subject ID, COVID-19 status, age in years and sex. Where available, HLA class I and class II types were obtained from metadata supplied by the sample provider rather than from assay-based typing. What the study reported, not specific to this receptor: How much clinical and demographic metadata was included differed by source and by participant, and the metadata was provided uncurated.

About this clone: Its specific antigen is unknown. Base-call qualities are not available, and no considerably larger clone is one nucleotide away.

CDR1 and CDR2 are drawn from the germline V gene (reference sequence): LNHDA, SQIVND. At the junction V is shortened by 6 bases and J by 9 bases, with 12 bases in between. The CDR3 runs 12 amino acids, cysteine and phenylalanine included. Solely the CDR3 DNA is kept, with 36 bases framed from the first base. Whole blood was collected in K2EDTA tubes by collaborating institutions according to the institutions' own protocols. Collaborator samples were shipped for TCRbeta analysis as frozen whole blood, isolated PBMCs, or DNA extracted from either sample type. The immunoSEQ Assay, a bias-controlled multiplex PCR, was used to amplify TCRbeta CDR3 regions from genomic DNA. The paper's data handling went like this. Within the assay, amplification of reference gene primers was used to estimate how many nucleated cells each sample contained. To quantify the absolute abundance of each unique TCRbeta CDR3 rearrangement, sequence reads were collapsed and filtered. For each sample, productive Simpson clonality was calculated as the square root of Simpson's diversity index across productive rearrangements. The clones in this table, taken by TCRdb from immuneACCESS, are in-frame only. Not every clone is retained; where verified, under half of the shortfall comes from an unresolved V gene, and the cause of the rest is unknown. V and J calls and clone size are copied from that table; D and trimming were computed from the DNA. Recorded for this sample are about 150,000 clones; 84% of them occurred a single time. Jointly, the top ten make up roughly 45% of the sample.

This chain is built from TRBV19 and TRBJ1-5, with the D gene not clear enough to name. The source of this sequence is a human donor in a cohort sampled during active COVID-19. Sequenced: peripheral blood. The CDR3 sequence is CASRGRERPQHF. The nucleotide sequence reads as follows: TGTGCCAGTAGAGGGCGGGAGAGGCCCCAGCATTTT.